The 20 T cell receptor beta chains listed next were all sequenced from one sample in a study of blood T cell repertoires in COVID-19. Assay: immunoSEQ multiplex PCR; the TCRdb copy retains only in-frame clones and omits some. The table shows roughly 170,000 clones, with around four fifths occurring only once. Sequenced: PBMCs or T cells enriched from blood (not recorded which). Every receptor here comes from a woman in her 50s who had recovered from COVID-19.

This sequence joins TRBV7-3 and TRBJ2-4; 7 nucleotides match TRBD2. The CDR3 is 15 amino acids. Germline CDR1 SGHTA, CDR2 FQGTGA. With 4 bases clipped from V and 6 bases from J, the junction kept 9 bases outside the gene matches. The CDR3 DNA reads TGTGCCAGCAGCTGGCAGGGAGGGAGTGGAAACATTCAGTACTTC. It encodes CASSWQGGSGNIQYF.

The rearrangement uses TRBV5-6 and TRBJ2-5; 8 nucleotides match TRBD2. The V and J ends lost 1 base and 2 bases, in that order; junction bases with no gene match: 4. From germline, CDR1 is SGHDT and CDR2 YYEEEE. The CDR3 is 15 residues long. CDR3 amino acids: CASSLRGGPQETQYF. In DNA, the CDR3 is TGTGCCAGCAGCTTGCGGGGGGGTCCACAAGAGACCCAGTACTTC. Full variable domain (missing parts from reference TRBV5-6 and TRBJ2-5): DAGVTQSPTHLIKTRGQQVTLRCSPKSGHDTVSWYQQALGQGPQFIFQYYEEEERQRGNFPDRFSGHQFPNYSSELNVNALLLGDSALYLCASSLRGGPQETQYFGPGTRLLVL.

This CDR3 is CASSDEGASNQPQHF. CDR3 nucleotide sequence: TGTGCCAGCAGCGACGAGGGTGCGAGCAATCAGCCCCAGCATTTT. The chain combines TRBV7-9 with TRBJ1-5; D is uncertain. With 5 bases removed from V and 1 base from J, the gap between germline ends came to 12 bases. Germline V CDR1 and CDR2: SEHNR, FQNEAQ (reference sequence). This CDR3 comprises 15 residues.

The chain links TRBV11-2 to TRBJ1-4, with D hard to call. This CDR3 has 15 amino acids. V lost 4 bases, J lost 5 bases, and 14 bases lay in between. The germline gives CDR1 SGHAT, CDR2 FQNNGV. The CDR3 region has the DNA TGTGCCAGCAGCTCCCAGTACGGGATAAATGAAAAACTGTTTTTT. It encodes CASSSQYGINEKLFF.

J is TRBJ2-3 and V is TRBV5-1; TRBD2 might be the D (5 bases). The CDR3 runs 15 residues. V lost 2 bases to trimming and J lost 4 bases, with 14 bases between them. Germline-derived CDR1 and CDR2 are SGHRS and YFSETQ. The CDR3 nucleotides are TGCGCCAGCAGCTTCGGGGTTGCGGTCTCAGATACGCAGTATTTT. Protein product: CASSFGVAVSDTQYF.

The sample holds a few counts of this clone. The chain combines TRBV29-1 with TRBJ1-2; TRBD1 agrees at 9 bases. Germline CDR1 SQVTM, CDR2 ANQGSEA. This CDR3 has 13 amino acids. V dropped 6 bases and J dropped 2; count of bases not matched to a gene: 4. CDR3 protein: CSVTGTGNYGYTF. DNA of the CDR3: TGCAGCGTGACCGGGACAGGGAACTATGGCTACACCTTC. Filled out from reference TRBV29-1 and TRBJ1-2, the complete variable domain reads SAVISQKPSRDICQRGTSLTIQCQVDSQVTMMFWYRQQPGQSLTLIATANQGSEATYESGFVIDKFPISRPNLTFSTLTVSNMSPEDSSIYLCSVTGTGNYGYTFGSGTRLTVV.

This clone was found a few times. J is TRBJ1-1 and V is TRBV15; D is possibly TRBD1 (6 bases). The CDR3 runs 16 residues. The germline V gene encodes CDR1 LNHNV and CDR2 YYDKDF (reference sequence). Trimming took 0 bases from V and 0 from J, leaving 11 bases between them. The CDR3 nucleotides are TGTGCCACCAGCAGAGATCCCGCAGGGGTGAACACTGAAGCTTTCTTT. Residues: CATSRDPAGVNTEAFF.

CDR3 sequence reads: CASSPEEASIREQYV. The CDR3, as DNA: TGTGCCAGCAGCCCTGAGGAAGCCTCGATAAGGGAGCAGTACGTC. V gene TRBV7-2 combines with J gene TRBJ2-7; the D is unclear. This CDR3 comprises 15 residues. Germline CDR1 is SGHTA and CDR2 is FQGNSA. The germline V and J ends were trimmed by 5 bases and 7 bases, with 21 bases remaining between them.

This clone appeared once. The rearrangement joins TRBV11-2 to TRBJ2-7; 10 bases match TRBD1. Germline V CDR1 and CDR2: SGHAT, FQNNGV. CDR3 size: 14 residues. J was trimmed by 2 bases and V by 3 bases; bases with no gene match: 1. The CDR3 DNA sequence: TGTGCCAGCAGCTTCGGGACAGGGGCCTACGAGCAGTACGTC. Translating gives CASSFGTGAYEQYV.

The chain joins TRBV29-1 to TRBJ1-3; D may be TRBD1 (6 bases). Trimming took 4 bases from V and 0 from J, leaving 7 bases between them. The V gene's germline CDR1 is SQVTM and CDR2 ANQGSEA. This CDR3 is 13 amino acids long. The chain's CDR3 is CSVAGASGNTIYF. CDR3 in DNA: TGCAGCGTTGCAGGGGCCTCTGGAAACACCATATATTTT. The full variable domain, its missing parts supplied by reference TRBV29-1 and TRBJ1-3, is SAVISQKPSRDICQRGTSLTIQCQVDSQVTMMFWYRQQPGQSLTLIATANQGSEATYESGFVIDKFPISRPNLTFSTLTVSNMSPEDSSIYLCSVAGASGNTIYFGEGSWLTVV.

Concerning this clone itself: Distinct nucleotide sequences in the sample also encode this CDR3. The rearrangement uses TRBV4-1 and TRBJ1-5, with TRBD1 as a possible D gene (6 bases). In germline, CDR1 is MGHRA, CDR2 YSYEKL. V lost 3 bases to trimming and J lost 1 base, with 10 bases between them. The CDR3 sequence is 15 residues long. The CDR3 DNA reads TGCGCCAGCAGCCAGGGGGACACGAGCAATCAGCCCCAGCATTTT. Protein sequence: CASSQGDTSNQPQHF.

V usage is TRBV28 and J usage is TRBJ1-2; possible D gene TRBD1, 5 bases. Between the trimmed V and J ends, which lost 3 bases and 8 bases, there was a span of 16 bases. The CDR3 sequence is 14 residues long. CDR1 MDHEN and CDR2 SYDVKM come from the germline V gene. The DNA of the CDR3 is TGTGCCAGCAGTTTCCCCAGGAGGGGTCGGGGCTACACCTTC. Its translation: CASSFPRRGRGYTF.

The V call is TRBV5-6, the J call TRBJ1-6; the D is unclear. CDR1 SGHDT and CDR2 YYEEEE come from the germline V gene. Trimming took 4 bases from V and 9 from J, leaving 14 bases between them. This CDR3 is built from 14 residues. DNA of the CDR3: TGTGCCAGCAGCCGCGACGGTTGGGCTTCACCCCTCCACTTT. Amino acid sequence: CASSRDGWASPLHF.

This clone was seen once. The chain recombines TRBV5-6 with TRBJ2-3; TRBD2 agrees at 13 bases. CDR1 SGHDT and CDR2 YYEEEE come from the germline V gene. Losses at the gene ends were 5 bases for V and 4 bases for J; bases not matched to a gene: 4. This CDR3 is built from 15 residues. The CDR3 nucleotides read TGTGCCAGCAGTCCAACTAGCGGGGGGGCAGATACGCAGTATTTT. It encodes CASSPTSGGADTQYF.

This clone was picked up a small number of times. The V gene is TRBV2, the J gene TRBJ2-1; 10 bases align to TRBD2. CDR3 length: 13 amino acids. V lost 10 bases and J lost 4; bases outside the gene matches: 4. The germline gives CDR1 SNHLY, CDR2 FYNNEI. For the CDR3, the DNA is TGTGCCATCCCGACTAGCGGGTACAATGAGCAGTTCTTC. Protein: CAIPTSGYNEQFF.

In nucleotides, the CDR3 is TGTGCCAGCAGCCAACCGTCTATCTATGGCTACACCTTC. Protein product: CASSQPSIYGYTF. The rearrangement links TRBV28 to TRBJ1-2; D is unresolved. This CDR3 comprises 13 residues. Germline V gene data show CDR1 as MDHEN and CDR2 as SYDVKM. Trimming shortened V by 6 bases and J by 4 bases, and 12 bases separated the two germline ends.

CDR3 DNA: TGTGCCAGCAGCTTAGGCCTGGGTGGGACAGGGGACTCACCCCTCCACTTT. It encodes CASSLGLGGTGDSPLHF. The chain uses TRBV7-2 and TRBJ1-6; TRBD1 matches 10 bases. The V gene end was trimmed by 1 base and the J gene end by 10 bases; junction bases not matched to a gene: 10. CDR1 and CDR2 (germline): SGHTA, FQGNSA. This CDR3 is 17 amino acids long. Combining the CDR3 with reference TRBV7-2 and TRBJ1-6 gives the whole variable domain GAGVSQSPSNKVTEKGKDVELRCDPISGHTALYWYRQSLGQGLEFLIYFQGNSAPDKSGLPSDRFSAERTGGSVSTLTIQRTQQEDSAVYLCASSLGLGGTGDSPLHFGNGTRLTVT.

The chain has TRBV5-1 and TRBJ1-4, with 9 bases lining up with TRBD1. This CDR3 contains 17 residues. Germline V CDR1 and CDR2: SGHRS, YFSETQ. J was trimmed by 4 bases and V by 3 bases; bases with no gene match: 10. CDR3 sequence: CASSSGWDRANNEKLFF. In nucleotides, the CDR3 is TGCGCCAGCAGCTCGGGCTGGGACAGGGCAAATAATGAAAAACTGTTTTTT.

In this sample, this clone turned up a few times. This chain joins TRBV5-1 and TRBJ2-5, with D perhaps TRBD2 (6 bases). The CDR3 is 15 residues long. CDR1 and CDR2 (germline): SGHRS, YFSETQ. Trimming cost V 0 bases and J 1 base, with 10 bases left between them. The CDR3 DNA reads TGCGCCAGCAGCTTGGAGAGGGACTTCCAAGAGACCCAGTACTTC. Translation gives CASSLERDFQETQYF.

The chain links TRBV28 to TRBJ2-3, with D unresolved. V was cut by 3 bases and J by 8 bases, with 18 bases left in between. Germline CDR1 is MDHEN and CDR2 is SYDVKM. The CDR3 runs to 15 residues. This CDR3 reads CASSFPPGEPLTQYF. DNA for the CDR3: TGTGCCAGCAGTTTTCCTCCCGGAGAGCCGCTTACGCAGTATTTT.